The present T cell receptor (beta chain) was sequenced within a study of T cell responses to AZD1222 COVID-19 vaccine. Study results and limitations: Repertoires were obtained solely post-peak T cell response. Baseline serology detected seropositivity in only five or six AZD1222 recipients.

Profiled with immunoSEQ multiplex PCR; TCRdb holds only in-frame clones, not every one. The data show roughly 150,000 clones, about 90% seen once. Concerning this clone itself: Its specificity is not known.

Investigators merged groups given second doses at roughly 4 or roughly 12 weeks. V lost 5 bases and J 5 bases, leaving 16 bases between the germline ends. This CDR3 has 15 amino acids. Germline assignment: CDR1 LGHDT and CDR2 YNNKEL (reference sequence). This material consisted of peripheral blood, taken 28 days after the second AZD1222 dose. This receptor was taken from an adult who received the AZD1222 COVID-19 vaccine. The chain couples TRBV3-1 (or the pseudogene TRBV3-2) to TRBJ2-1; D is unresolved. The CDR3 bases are TGTGCCAGCAGCAAGAGCAGGACCAAACACAATGAGCAGTTCTTC. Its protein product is CASSKSRTKHNEQFF.